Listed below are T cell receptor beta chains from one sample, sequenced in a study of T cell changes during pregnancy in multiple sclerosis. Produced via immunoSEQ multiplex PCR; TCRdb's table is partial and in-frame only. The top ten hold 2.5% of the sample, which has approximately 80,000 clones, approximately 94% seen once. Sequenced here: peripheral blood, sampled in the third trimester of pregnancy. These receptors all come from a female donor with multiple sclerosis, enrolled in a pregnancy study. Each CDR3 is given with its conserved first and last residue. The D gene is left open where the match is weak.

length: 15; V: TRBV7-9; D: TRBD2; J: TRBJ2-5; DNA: TGTGCCAGCAGCTTCTTCGGGGGGGAAGTAGAGACCCAGTACTTC; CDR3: CASSFFGGEVETQYF
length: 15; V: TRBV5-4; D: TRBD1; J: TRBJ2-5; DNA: TGTGCCAGCAGCTTAGGACAGGGGGCAAGAGAGACCCAGTACTTC; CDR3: CASSLGQGARETQYF
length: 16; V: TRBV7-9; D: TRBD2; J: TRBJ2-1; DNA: TGTGCCAGCAGCCACCGGACTAGCGGGGCTAACAATGAGCAGTTCTTC; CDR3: CASSHRTSGANNEQFF
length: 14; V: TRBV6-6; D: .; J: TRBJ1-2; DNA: TGTGCCAGCAGGACCCCGGGAGACAACTATGGCTACACCTTC; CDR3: CASRTPGDNYGYTF
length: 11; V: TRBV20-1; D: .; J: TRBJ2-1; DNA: TGCAGTGCTGGGCGGGACCCCGAGCAGTTCTTC; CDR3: CSAGRDPEQFF
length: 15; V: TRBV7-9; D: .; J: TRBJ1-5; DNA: TGTGCCAGCAGCTTCGGGGAACATAGCAATCAGCCCCAGCATTTT; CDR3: CASSFGEHSNQPQHF
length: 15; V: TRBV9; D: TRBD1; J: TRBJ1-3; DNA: TGTGCCAGCAGCGTTCGACAGGGGGGCGGAAACACCATATATTTT; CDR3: CASSVRQGGGNTIYF
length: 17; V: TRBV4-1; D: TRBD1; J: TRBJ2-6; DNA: TGCGCCAGCAGCCAGAGGCAGACAGGGGCTGGGGCCAACGTCCTGACTTTC; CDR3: CASSQRQTGAGANVLTF
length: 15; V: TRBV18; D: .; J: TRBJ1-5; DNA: TGTGCCAGCTCACCACCCGGAACAGTCCATCAGCCCCAGCATTTT; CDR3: CASSPPGTVHQPQHF
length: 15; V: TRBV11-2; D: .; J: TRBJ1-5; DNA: TGTGCCAGCAGCCTGGGTGTAGTGGGCCATCAGCCCCAGCATTTT; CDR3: CASSLGVVGHQPQHF
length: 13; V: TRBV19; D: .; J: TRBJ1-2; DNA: TGTGCCAGTAGTATATACGGACTGGGTGGCTACACCTTC; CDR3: CASSIYGLGGYTF
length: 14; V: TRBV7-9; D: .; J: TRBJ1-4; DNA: TGTGCCAGCAGCTTACGGGGGGGTAATGAAAAACTGTTTTTT; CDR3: CASSLRGGNEKLFF
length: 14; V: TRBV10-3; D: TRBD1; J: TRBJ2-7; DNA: TGTGCCATCAGCACAGTGGCAGGGGGCGGCGAGCAGTACTTC; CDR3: CAISTVAGGGEQYF
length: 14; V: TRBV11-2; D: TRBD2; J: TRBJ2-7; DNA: TGTGCCAGCACCCAAGCGGGGGGGCAGAGCGAGCAGTACTTC; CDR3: CASTQAGGQSEQYF
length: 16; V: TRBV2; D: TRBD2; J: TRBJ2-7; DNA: TGTGCCAGCAGTGCCTCTAGGGCAGGGACTACGAACGAGCAGTACTTC; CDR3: CASSASRAGTTNEQYF
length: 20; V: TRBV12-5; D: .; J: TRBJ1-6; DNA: TGTGCTAGTGGTTTGGTCCACCTCCGGGACATGAGCTCCTATAATTCACCCCTCCACTTT; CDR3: CASGLVHLRDMSSYNSPLHF
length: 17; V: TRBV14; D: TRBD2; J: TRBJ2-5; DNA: TGTGCCAGCAGCCAAGAAACGGGGGGGCCCCACGGAGAGACCCAGTACTTC; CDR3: CASSQETGGPHGETQYF
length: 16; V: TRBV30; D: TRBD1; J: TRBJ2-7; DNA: TGTGCCTGGAGTCGGTCAGGGGGTGGTAGAGTAAGCGAGCAGTACTTC; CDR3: CAWSRSGGGRVSEQYF